What follows are 22 T cell receptor beta chains derived from one specimen sequenced in a study of shared clonotypes between healthy human individuals. Naive CD8 cells were CD45RO-negative, positively selected for CCR7, excluding terminally differentiated effector memory CD45RA+ cells. Sequencing was performed with immunoSEQ multiplex PCR; in TCRdb, only in-frame clones are kept and a portion is missing. Found here are about 2,200,000 clones, about 93% of them singletons; the top ten hold around 1.7%. Material for sequencing was naive CD8+ T cells from PBMCs. The receptors originated from a man younger than 35 in good health. Some clones in this sample may be carry-over from other donors' samples.

The genes are TRBV25-1 and TRBJ1-3; D is unresolved. V lost 3 bases and J 3 bases, leaving 9 bases between the germline ends. Germline V gene sequence: CDR1 MGHDK, CDR2 SYGVNS. The CDR3 contains 14 residues. CDR3 sequence reads: CASSDPGVGNTIYF. The CDR3, as DNA: TGTGCCAGCAGTGATCCCGGGGTTGGAAACACCATATATTTT.

The rearrangement joins TRBV25-1 to TRBJ2-7; TRBD2 matches at 10 bases. There are 14 residues in the CDR3. Trimming removed 7 bases from V and 9 bases from J; junction bases left unmatched: 12. From germline, CDR1 is MGHDK and CDR2 SYGVNS. CDR3 coding DNA: TGTGCCAGCAAATCAGCGGGAGGGCCAATTGGGCAGTACTTC. This sequence encodes CASKSAGGPIGQYF.

The gene calls are TRBV6-5 and TRBJ1-4; TRBD1 aligns across 9 bases. V gave up 4 bases and J gave up 8 bases; unmatched junction bases: 8. There are 15 residues in the CDR3. Germline V gene sequence: CDR1 MNHEY, CDR2 SVGAGI. The DNA for the CDR3 is TGTGCCAGCAGTTCAGAGACAGGGGGGGAGGAAAAACTGTTTTTT. Encoded protein: CASSSETGGEEKLFF.

The chain carries TRBV9 and TRBJ2-3, with 9 nucleotides matching TRBD2. Unmatched junction bases numbered 2, after V lost 3 bases and J lost 0 bases. In germline, CDR1 is SGDLS, CDR2 YYNGEE. CDR3 length: 15 residues. In nucleotides, the CDR3 is TGTGCCAGCAGCGCCAGCGGGAGGAGCACAGATACGCAGTATTTT. It encodes CASSASGRSTDTQYF. Combining the CDR3 with reference TRBV9 and TRBJ2-3 gives the whole variable domain DSGVTQTPKHLITATGQRVTLRCSPRSGDLSVYWYQQSLDQGLQFLIQYYNGEERAKGNILERFSAQQFPDLHSELNLSSLELGDSALYFCASSASGRSTDTQYFGPGTRLTVL.

The chain employs TRBV4-2 and TRBJ2-2; 10 nucleotides line up with TRBD2. Trimming took 1 base from V and 5 from J; bases not matched to a gene: 10. This CDR3 region has 18 residues. Germline V lookup: CDR1 LGHNA, CDR2 YNFKEQ. The CDR3: CASSQVTTSGVGTGELFF. CDR3 coding DNA: TGTGCCAGCAGCCAAGTTACTACTAGCGGGGTAGGAACCGGGGAGCTGTTTTTT.

This clone was counted once. This rearrangement joins TRBV29-1 to TRBJ2-1; 11 bases agree with TRBD2. Germline assignment: CDR1 SQVTM and CDR2 ANQGSEA. The CDR3 is made up of 15 amino acids. Unmatched junction bases numbered 8, after V lost 0 bases and J lost 10 bases. The CDR3 region has the DNA TGCAGCGTTGAAGAGGGACTAGCGGACGACGGGGAGCAGTTCTTC. Amino acids: CSVEEGLADDGEQFF.

This clone was picked up one time. The gene calls are TRBV6-6 and TRBJ2-1; D gene unclear. The CDR3 length is 16 residues. The germline V and J ends were trimmed by 11 bases and 8 bases, with 28 bases remaining between them. Germline V gene lookup returns CDR1 MNHNY and CDR2 SVGAGI (reference sequence). CDR3 nucleotides: TGTGCCTCTGTACCCGGATTCACATCACCGGGTGATGAGCAGTTCTTC. It specifies CASVPGFTSPGDEQFF.

V usage is TRBV2 and J usage is TRBJ2-7; TRBD2 is a possible D gene (5 bases). With 8 bases removed from V and 2 bases from J, the gap between germline ends came to 13 bases. Germline CDR1 and CDR2: SNHLY and FYNNEI. The CDR3 length is 13 residues. The CDR3 region has the DNA TGTGCCAGCTTGTCTGGGCGGGCCTACGAGCAGTACTTC. Translation: CASLSGRAYEQYF.

In this sample, this clone turned up once. The CDR3 spells CASSLAGGRNYEQYF. The CDR3, as DNA: TGTGCCAGCAGTTTAGCGGGGGGCAGGAACTACGAGCAGTACTTC. The rearrangement uses TRBV27 and TRBJ2-7; 8 positions match TRBD2. Germline trimming cut 2 bases from V and 3 bases from J; bases unmatched to any gene: 6. Germline V CDR1 and CDR2: MNHEY, SMNVEV (reference sequence). The CDR3 consists of 15 residues.

The chain links TRBV28 to TRBJ1-1; D may be TRBD1 (5 bases). CDR1 is MDHEN, CDR2 SYDVKM, per germline. The V gene lost 7 bases and the J gene lost 13 bases, with 25 bases spanning the gap. CDR3 size: 14 residues. Here the CDR3 reads CASTFGHGLDIDFF. CDR3 nucleotide sequence: TGTGCCAGCACATTTGGACACGGCCTGGATATTGATTTCTTT. Full variable domain (remainder filled in from reference TRBV28 and TRBJ1-1): DVKVTQSSRYLVKRTGEKVFLECVQDMDHENMFWYRQDPGLGLRLIYFSYDVKMKEKGDIPEGYSVSREKKERFSLILESASTNQTSMYLCASTFGHGLDIDFFGQGTRLTVV.

In regard to this clone: This CDR3 is also generated by other DNA sequences in the sample. This chain joins TRBV27 and TRBJ2-7, with D perhaps TRBD1 (6 bases). The germline gives CDR1 MNHEY, CDR2 SMNVEV (reference sequence). V shed 3 bases and J shed 3 bases, with 9 bases lying between them. The CDR3 consists of 13 residues. CDR3 DNA sequence: TGTGCCAGCAGTTTTGGGACAAACTACGAGCAGTACTTC. This gives the protein CASSFGTNYEQYF.

V and J are TRBV27 and TRBJ2-5; 7 positions match TRBD2. Per the germline V gene, CDR1 is MNHEY and CDR2 is SMNVEV (reference sequence). CDR3 size: 14 residues. Trimming took 2 bases from V and 5 from J; bases not matched to a gene: 5. Here the CDR3 DNA reads TGTGCCAGCAGTTTACGGGGGGAAGGGGAGACCCAGTACTTC. This translates into CASSLRGEGETQYF.

The J gene is TRBJ2-7, the V gene TRBV7-9, with 8 positions matching TRBD1. CDR1 is SEHNR and CDR2 is FQNEAQ in the germline V gene (reference sequence). The CDR3 has 12 amino acids. V was pared by 7 bases and J by 4 bases, with 3 bases of the junction left unmatched. The CDR3 spells CASKRQGYEQYF. CDR3 nucleotides: TGTGCCAGCAAAAGACAGGGGTACGAGCAGTACTTC.

This clone was seen a few times. V gene TRBV12-1 combines with J gene TRBJ1-1; the table's D gene call, TRBD1, was not cross checked with the DNA. TRBV12-1 is deemed a pseudogene. The CDR3 is made up of 14 amino acids. As DNA, the CDR3 is TGTGCCAGCAGCTTTTCCAGGCAGGGCGCTGAAGCTTTCTTT. Translation: CASSFSRQGAEAFF.

The chain links TRBV28 to TRBJ2-7, with no clear D. Trimming took off 2 bases at V and 1 base at J, with 9 bases between the two ends. Germline values: CDR1 MDHEN, CDR2 SYDVKM. The CDR3 extends over 14 amino acids. The CDR3 DNA sequence: TGTGCCAGCAGTTTAGGGATCCTTTCCTACGAGCAGTACTTC. Translation: CASSLGILSYEQYF.

A word on this clone: A much larger clone is a single base away; this may be a read error. The V gene is TRBV28, the J gene TRBJ2-7; no clear D gene. V was pared by 3 bases and J by 0 bases, with 6 bases between. The germline V gene has CDR1 MDHEN and CDR2 SYDVKM. The CDR3 runs to 13 residues. The CDR3 DNA reads as TGTGCCAGCAGTTTTGGCAACTCCTACGAGCAGTACTTC. Translated: CASSFGNSYEQYF.

The V and J genes are TRBV6-4 and TRBJ2-7; the match to TRBD2 covers 7 bases. This CDR3 has 16 residues. Per germline, CDR1 MRHNA and CDR2 SNTAGT. The V segment lost 8 bases and the J segment 4 bases; nucleotides outside the gene matches: 17. CDR3 region: CASGDGERDREYEQYF. CDR3 nucleotide sequence: TGTGCCAGCGGAGACGGAGAGCGGGATAGGGAGTACGAGCAGTACTTC.

J is TRBJ2-7 and V is TRBV28; weak D call: TRBD1 (5 bases). The CDR3 spans 17 residues. Germline CDR1 and CDR2: MDHEN and SYDVKM. Trimming removed 6 bases from V and 0 bases from J, with 21 bases in between. The DNA for the CDR3 is TGTGCCAGCAGCCCCGGGTGGGCATTAGGGGTCTCCTACGAGCAGTACTTC. This codes for CASSPGWALGVSYEQYF. The variable domain in full, completed from reference TRBV28 and TRBJ2-7, reads DVKVTQSSRYLVKRTGEKVFLECVQDMDHENMFWYRQDPGLGLRLIYFSYDVKMKEKGDIPEGYSVSREKKERFSLILESASTNQTSMYLCASSPGWALGVSYEQYFGPGTRLTVT.

CDR3 sequence (DNA): TGTGCCAGCAGCTTAGATCCGGGACAGGGGGCCGAAGCTTTCTTT. This codes for CASSLDPGQGAEAFF. This sequence joins TRBV11-3 and TRBJ1-1, with TRBD1 matching 12 bases. The germline gives CDR1 SGHNT, CDR2 YENEEA. The V and J ends lost 0 bases and 8 bases, in that order; junction bases with no gene match: 4. The CDR3 totals 15 residues.

J is TRBJ1-1 and V is TRBV7-2; D gene unclear. The CDR3 runs to 14 residues. V gave up 1 base and J gave up 6 bases, with 12 bases separating them. CDR1 and CDR2 from the germline V gene are SGHTA and FQGNSA. The CDR3 region has the DNA TGTGCCAGCAGCTTAGTGAGCAGATCCCCTGAAGCTTTCTTT. Residues: CASSLVSRSPEAFF.

The chain combines TRBV4-1 with TRBJ1-1; D is undetermined. The germline V gene encodes CDR1 MGHRA and CDR2 YSYEKL. V shed 1 base and J shed 6 bases, with 9 bases lying between them. This CDR3 is built from 13 residues. The CDR3 bases are TGCGCCAGCAGCCAAGGGGTGGCGGCTGAAGCTTTCTTT. This gives the protein CASSQGVAAEAFF.

J is TRBJ2-7 and V is TRBV4-1, with TRBD2 identical over 8 bases. After removal of 3 bases from V and 4 bases from J, the junction contained 5 bases not matched to a gene. This CDR3 is built from 14 residues. From germline, CDR1 is MGHRA and CDR2 YSYEKL. The CDR3 bases are TGCGCCAGCAGCCACGACGGGAGGGCTTACGAGCAGTACTTC. This translates into CASSHDGRAYEQYF.